This T cell receptor (beta chain) was recovered during a study of regulatory T cells in long-lasting Graves disease. Time point noted: newly diagnosed GD, antithyroid drugs for less than 3 months. The TCR library was made from RNA that had been extracted from PBMCs in TRIzol. This clonotype was counted ten times or more. As yet, its antigen is unknown. The V gene end was trimmed by 0 bases and the J gene end by 0 bases; junction bases not matched to a gene: 10. Germline-derived CDR1 and CDR2 are LGHDT and YNNKEL (reference sequence). This CDR3 has 20 residues. Study conclusions and caveats: Because few samples were included, accuracy may have been lower.

CDR3 regions were amplified by Arm-PCR using iRepertoire HTBI primers to build TCR beta libraries. TCRdb analysed the multiplex PCR reads with MiXCR anew, one entry per CDR3 protein. The sample records 550,000 to 650,000 distinct CDR3 sequences, roughly a sixth being singletons. This same sample was also part of a study on T cells in Graves' hyperthyroidism and ophthalmopathy. That report adds: Hyperthyroidism patients were newly diagnosed, had disease duration under 2 months, and were aged 18 to 65 years. A model built on 13 V-J features separated ophthalmopathy from stable hyperthyroidism.

V is TRBV3-1 and J is TRBJ2-5, with 13 positions matching TRBD2. This receptor was identified in a man aged 18-30 years with Graves disease. This specimen consisted of peripheral blood mononuclear cells (PBMCs), obtained at new diagnosis, from a patient treated with antithyroid drugs. In DNA, the CDR3 is TGTGCCAGCAGCCAAGATTGGACTAGCGGGAGTGGTGCGGACCAAGAGACCCAGTACTTC. It translates to CASSQDWTSGSGADQETQYF.